This TCR beta chain was identified during a study of T cell responses to AZD1222 COVID-19 vaccine. Whole-study findings and limits: White British ancestry dominated among donors, who included more females, and clonal diversity was possibly underestimated.

Measured with immunoSEQ multiplex PCR; TCRdb has only the in-frame clones, and not every one. This table holds some 150,000 clones, 90% to 95% found once. The length of the CDR3 is 15 residues. The J segment lost 2 bases and the V segment lost 5 bases, leaving 10 bases of the junction unmatched. Per the germline V gene, CDR1 is SGHRS and CDR2 is YFSETQ. Note on this clone: The antigen remains unidentified.

Here the sequenced sample was peripheral blood, taken on day 0 of MenACWY control vaccination. The chain uses TRBV5-1 and TRBJ2-7; 7 positions match TRBD1. This clonotype was sampled from an adult in good health. The CDR3 loop is CASSQTGQAAYEQYF. The CDR3 DNA follows: TGCGCCAGCAGTCAGACCGGACAGGCGGCCTACGAGCAGTACTTC.